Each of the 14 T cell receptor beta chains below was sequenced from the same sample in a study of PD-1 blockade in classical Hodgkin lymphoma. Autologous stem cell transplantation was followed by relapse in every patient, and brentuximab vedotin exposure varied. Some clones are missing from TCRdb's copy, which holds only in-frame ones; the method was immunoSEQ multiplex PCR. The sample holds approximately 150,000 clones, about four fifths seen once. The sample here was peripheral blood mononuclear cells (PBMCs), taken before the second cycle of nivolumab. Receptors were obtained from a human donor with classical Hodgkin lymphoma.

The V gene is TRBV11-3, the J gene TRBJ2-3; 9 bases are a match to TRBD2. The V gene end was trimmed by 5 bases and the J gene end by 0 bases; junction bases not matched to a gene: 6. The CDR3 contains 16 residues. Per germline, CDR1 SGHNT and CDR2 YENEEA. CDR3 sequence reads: CASSPGLAVSTDTQYF. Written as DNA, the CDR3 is TGTGCCAGCAGCCCGGGACTAGCCGTTAGCACAGATACGCAGTATTTT. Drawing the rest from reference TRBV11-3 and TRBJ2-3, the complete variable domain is EAGVVQSPRYKIIEKKQPVAFWCNPISGHNTLYWYLQNLGQGPELLIRYENEEAVDDSQLPKDRFSAERLKGVDSTLKIQPAELGDSAVYLCASSPGLAVSTDTQYFGPGTRLTVL.

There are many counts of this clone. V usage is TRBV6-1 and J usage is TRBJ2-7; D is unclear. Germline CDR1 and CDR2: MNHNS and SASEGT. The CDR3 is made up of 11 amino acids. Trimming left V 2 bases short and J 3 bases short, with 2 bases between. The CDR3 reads CASSENYEQYF. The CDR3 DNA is TGTGCCAGCAGTGAAAACTACGAGCAGTACTTC.

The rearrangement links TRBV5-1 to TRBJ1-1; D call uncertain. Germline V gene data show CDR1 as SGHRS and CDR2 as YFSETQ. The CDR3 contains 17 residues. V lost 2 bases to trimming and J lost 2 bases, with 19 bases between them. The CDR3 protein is CASSFGKSFHGNTEAFF. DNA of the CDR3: TGCGCCAGCAGCTTTGGCAAATCCTTCCATGGCAACACTGAAGCTTTCTTT.

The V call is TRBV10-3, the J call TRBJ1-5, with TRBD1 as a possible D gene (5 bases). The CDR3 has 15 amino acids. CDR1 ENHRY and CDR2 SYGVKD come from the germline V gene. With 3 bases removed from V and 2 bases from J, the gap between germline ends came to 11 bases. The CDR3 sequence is CAISDGAGGNQPQHF. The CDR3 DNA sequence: TGTGCCATCAGTGATGGGGCAGGAGGCAATCAGCCCCAGCATTTT.

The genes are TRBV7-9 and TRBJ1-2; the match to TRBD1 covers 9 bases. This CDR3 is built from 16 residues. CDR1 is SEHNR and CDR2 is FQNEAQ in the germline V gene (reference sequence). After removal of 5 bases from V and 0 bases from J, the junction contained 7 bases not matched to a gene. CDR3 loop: CASSPPRDRANYGYTF. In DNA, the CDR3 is TGTGCCAGCAGCCCCCCCCGGGACAGGGCTAACTATGGCTACACCTTC.

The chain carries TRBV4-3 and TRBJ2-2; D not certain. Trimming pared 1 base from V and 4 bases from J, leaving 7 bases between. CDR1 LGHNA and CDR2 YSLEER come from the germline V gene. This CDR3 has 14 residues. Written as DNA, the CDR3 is TGCGCCAGCAGCCAAGGGTCGGTCACCGGGGAGCTGTTTTTT. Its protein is CASSQGSVTGELFF.

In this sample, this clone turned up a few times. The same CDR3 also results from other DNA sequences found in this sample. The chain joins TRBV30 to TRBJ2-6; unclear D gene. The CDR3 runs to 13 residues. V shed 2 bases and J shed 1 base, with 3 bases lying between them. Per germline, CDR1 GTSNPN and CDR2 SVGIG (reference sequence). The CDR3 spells CAWSSSGANVLTF. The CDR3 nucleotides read TGTGCCTGGAGTTCTTCTGGGGCCAACGTCCTGACTTTC.

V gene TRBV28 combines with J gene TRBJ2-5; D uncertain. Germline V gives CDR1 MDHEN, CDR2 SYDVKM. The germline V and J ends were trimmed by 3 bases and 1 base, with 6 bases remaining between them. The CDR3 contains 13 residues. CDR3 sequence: CASSFPAQETQYF. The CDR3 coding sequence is TGTGCCAGCAGTTTCCCCGCCCAAGAGACCCAGTACTTC.

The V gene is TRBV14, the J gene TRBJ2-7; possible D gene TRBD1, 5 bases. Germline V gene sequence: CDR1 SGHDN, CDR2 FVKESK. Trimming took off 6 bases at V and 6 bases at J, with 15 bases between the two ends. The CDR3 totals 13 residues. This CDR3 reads CASRPSGFGEQYF. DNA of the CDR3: TGTGCCAGCAGGCCATCAGGGTTCGGCGAGCAGTACTTC.

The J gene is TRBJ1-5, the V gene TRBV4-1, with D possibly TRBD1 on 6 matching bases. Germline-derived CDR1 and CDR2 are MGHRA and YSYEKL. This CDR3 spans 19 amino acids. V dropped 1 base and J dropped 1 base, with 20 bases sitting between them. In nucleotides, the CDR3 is TGCGCCAGCAGCCAAGGACTTAGGGGGACACCGTTAAGCAATCAGCCCCAGCATTTT. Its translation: CASSQGLRGTPLSNQPQHF.

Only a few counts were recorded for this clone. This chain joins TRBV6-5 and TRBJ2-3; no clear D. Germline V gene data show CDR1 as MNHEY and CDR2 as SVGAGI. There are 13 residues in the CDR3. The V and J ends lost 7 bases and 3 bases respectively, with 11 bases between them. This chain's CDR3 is CASKPPLTDTQYF. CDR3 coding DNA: TGTGCCAGCAAGCCCCCCCTGACAGATACGCAGTATTTT.

CDR3 protein: CASSLVTGNEQFF. In DNA form, the CDR3 reads TGTGCCAGCAGCTTGGTGACAGGGAATGAGCAGTTCTTC. This chain connects TRBV5-4 to TRBJ2-1; 7 positions agree with TRBD1. The CDR3 loop spans 13 amino acids. With V trimmed by 0 bases and J by 7 bases, 1 base remained unmatched. Germline CDR1 SGHNT, CDR2 YYREEE (reference sequence). The full variable domain, in which reference TRBV5-4 and TRBJ2-1 provide the parts outside the CDR3, is ETGVTQSPTHLIKTRGQQVTLRCSSQSGHNTVSWYQQALGQGPQFIFQYYREEENGRGNFPPRFSGLQFPNYSSELNVNALELDDSALYLCASSLVTGNEQFFGPGTRLTVL.

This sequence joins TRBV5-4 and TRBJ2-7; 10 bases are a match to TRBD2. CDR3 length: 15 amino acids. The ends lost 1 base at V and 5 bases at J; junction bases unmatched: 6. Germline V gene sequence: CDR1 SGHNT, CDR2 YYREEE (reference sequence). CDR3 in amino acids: CASSLFLAGVNEQYF. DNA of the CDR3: TGTGCCAGCAGCTTGTTCCTAGCGGGGGTTAACGAGCAGTACTTC.

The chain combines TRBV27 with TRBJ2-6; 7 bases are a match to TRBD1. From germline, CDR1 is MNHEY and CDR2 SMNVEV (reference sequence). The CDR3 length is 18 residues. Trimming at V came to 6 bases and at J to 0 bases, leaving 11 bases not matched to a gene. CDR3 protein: CASSSRPGQRSGANVLTF. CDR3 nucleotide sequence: TGTGCCAGCAGCTCGCGACCGGGACAGCGCTCTGGGGCCAACGTCCTGACTTTC.